These 10 T cell receptor beta chains were all obtained from the same sample, sequenced in a study of T cell responses to AZD1222 COVID-19 vaccine. Repertoires were generated with immunoSEQ multiplex PCR, while TCRdb's copy carries only in-frame clones and drops some. The sample consists of 60,000 to 75,000 clones, roughly four fifths of them appearing once. Specimen: peripheral blood, collected 28 days after the second AZD1222 dose. Receptors originate from an adult who received the AZD1222 COVID-19 vaccine.

This clone was seen more than once but under ten times. This rearrangement joins TRBV4-1 to TRBJ1-4, with D perhaps matching TRBD1 (6 bases). Germline V gene sequence: CDR1 MGHRA, CDR2 YSYEKL. This CDR3 is built from 16 residues. With 1 base removed from V and 7 bases from J, the gap between germline ends came to 16 bases. The CDR3 region is CASSQGWGAGIEKLFF. The CDR3 DNA follows: TGCGCCAGCAGCCAAGGTTGGGGGGCGGGTATTGAAAAACTGTTTTTT.

J is TRBJ1-4 and V is TRBV7-6; 7 nucleotides agree with TRBD1. This CDR3 has 15 amino acids. The trim removed 5 bases at V and 3 bases at J, leaving 6 bases unmatched. Per germline, CDR1 SGHVS and CDR2 FNYEAQ. CDR3 amino acids: CASSPSGQPNEKLFF. The CDR3 bases are TGTGCCAGCAGCCCCTCGGGACAGCCTAATGAAAAACTGTTTTTT.

The CDR3 region has the DNA TGTGCCAGCTGGGGGGACAGGCGCGAGACCCAGTACTTC. Residues: CASWGDRRETQYF. The chain uses TRBV2 and TRBJ2-5; 8 positions agree with TRBD1. This CDR3 is 13 amino acids long. V lost 8 bases and J lost 5; bases outside the gene matches: 7. From germline, CDR1 is SNHLY and CDR2 FYNNEI.

The genes are TRBV18 and TRBJ1-2; D may be TRBD1 (6 bases). The germline gives CDR1 KGHSH, CDR2 LQKENI. The CDR3 is 15 amino acids. The V end lost 2 bases, the J end lost 3 bases, and 13 bases lay between the germline ends. The CDR3: CASSPFTGNDYGYTF. In DNA form, the CDR3 reads TGTGCCAGCTCACCATTTACAGGGAATGACTATGGCTACACCTTC.

The chain carries TRBV30 and TRBJ1-2; D is unclear. Germline-derived CDR1 and CDR2 are GTSNPN and SVGIG (reference sequence). V was trimmed by 4 bases and J by 3 bases, leaving 12 bases between them. The CDR3 runs 13 residues. CDR3 region: CAWNFRADYGYTF. CDR3 nucleotides: TGTGCCTGGAATTTCCGGGCAGACTATGGCTACACCTTC.

V is TRBV18 and J is TRBJ1-2, with D hard to call. This CDR3 is 15 amino acids long. The germline gives CDR1 KGHSH, CDR2 LQKENI. Deletions cut 4 bases from V and 7 bases from J, with 19 bases between. Here the CDR3 DNA reads TGTGCCAGCTCACGCCTGGATGCAGGTACTCGTGGCTACACCTTC. The encoded protein is CASSRLDAGTRGYTF.

In its sample, this clone was seen once. The chain combines TRBV11-2 with TRBJ1-4, with D perhaps matching TRBD1 (6 bases). The CDR3 contains 16 residues. Germline-derived CDR1 and CDR2 are SGHAT and FQNNGV. V dropped 0 bases and J dropped 6 bases, with 14 bases sitting between them. The CDR3 coding sequence is TGTGCCAGCAGCTTAGATCAACAGGGCAGCTATGAAAAACTGTTTTTT. It yields the protein CASSLDQQGSYEKLFF. Using reference TRBV11-2 and TRBJ1-4 for the parts outside the CDR3, the full variable domain is EAGVAQSPRYKIIEKRQSVAFWCNPISGHATLYWYQQILGQGPKLLIQFQNNGVVDDSQLPKDRFSAERLKGVDSTLKIQPAKLEDSAVYLCASSLDQQGSYEKLFFGSGTQLSVL.

The CDR3 spells CASRPQGYNEQFF. The CDR3 DNA reads as TGTGCCAGCAGACCGCAGGGTTACAATGAGCAGTTCTTC. The chain uses TRBV6-5 and TRBJ2-1; TRBD1 is a possible D gene (5 bases). The germline V and J ends were trimmed by 6 bases and 4 bases, with 10 bases remaining between them. Germline assignment: CDR1 MNHEY and CDR2 SVGAGI. This CDR3 region has 13 residues.

The chain couples TRBV7-2 to TRBJ1-1, with 8 bases aligning to TRBD1. The V gene end was trimmed by 4 bases and the J gene end by 3 bases; junction bases not matched to a gene: 4. Per germline, CDR1 SGHTA and CDR2 FQGNSA. The CDR3 runs 14 residues. CDR3 loop: CASSSQGVYTEAFF. The CDR3, as DNA: TGTGCCAGCAGCTCACAGGGGGTTTACACTGAAGCTTTCTTT.

The genes are TRBV11-2 and TRBJ2-3, with D possibly being TRBD2 (6 bases). The CDR3 is made up of 18 amino acids. Trimming pared 3 bases from V and 2 bases from J, leaving 21 bases between. Germline V gene sequence: CDR1 SGHAT, CDR2 FQNNGV. The CDR3 is CASSFPPRGLRVTDTQYF. CDR3 coding DNA: TGTGCCAGCAGCTTTCCACCTCGGGGGTTACGGGTCACAGATACGCAGTATTTT.